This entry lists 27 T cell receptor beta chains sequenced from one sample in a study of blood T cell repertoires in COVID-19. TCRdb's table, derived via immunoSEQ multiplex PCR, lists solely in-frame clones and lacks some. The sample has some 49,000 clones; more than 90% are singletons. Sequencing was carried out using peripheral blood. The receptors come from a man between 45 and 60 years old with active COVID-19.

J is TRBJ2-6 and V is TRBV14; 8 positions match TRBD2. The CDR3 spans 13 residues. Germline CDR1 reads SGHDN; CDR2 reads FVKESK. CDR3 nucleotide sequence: TGTGGTAGCGGGAACTCTGGGGCCAACGTCCTGACTTTC. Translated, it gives CGSGNSGANVLTF.

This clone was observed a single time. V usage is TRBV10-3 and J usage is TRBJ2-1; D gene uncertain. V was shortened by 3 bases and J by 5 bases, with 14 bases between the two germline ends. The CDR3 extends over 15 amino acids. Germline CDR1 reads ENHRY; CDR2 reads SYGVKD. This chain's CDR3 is CAISEARRGHNEQFF. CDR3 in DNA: TGTGCCATCAGTGAAGCCCGGAGAGGTCACAATGAGCAGTTCTTC.

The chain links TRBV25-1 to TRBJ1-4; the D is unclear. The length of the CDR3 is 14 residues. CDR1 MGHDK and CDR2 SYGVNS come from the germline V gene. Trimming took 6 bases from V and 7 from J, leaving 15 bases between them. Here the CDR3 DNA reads TGTGCCAGCAGCCCCCGTTACGTAGCTGAAAAACTGTTTTTT. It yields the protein CASSPRYVAEKLFF.

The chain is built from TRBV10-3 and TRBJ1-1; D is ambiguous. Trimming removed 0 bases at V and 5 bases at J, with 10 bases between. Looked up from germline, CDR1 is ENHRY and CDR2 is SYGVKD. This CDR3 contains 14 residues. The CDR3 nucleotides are TGTGCCATCAGTGAGTCACGGGGTTTAACTGAAGCTTTCTTT. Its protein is CAISESRGLTEAFF.

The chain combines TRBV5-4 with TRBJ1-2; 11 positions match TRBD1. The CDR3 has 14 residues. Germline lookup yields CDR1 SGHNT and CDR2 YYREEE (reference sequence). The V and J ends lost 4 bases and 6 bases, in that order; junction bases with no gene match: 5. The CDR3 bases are TGTGCCAGCAGCCTGGACAGGGGGCAGAATGGCTACACCTTC. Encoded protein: CASSLDRGQNGYTF.

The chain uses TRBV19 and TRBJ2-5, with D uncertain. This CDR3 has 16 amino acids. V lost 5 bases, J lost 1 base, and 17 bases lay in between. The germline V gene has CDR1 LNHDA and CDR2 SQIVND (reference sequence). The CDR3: CASSVSRSRPQETQYF. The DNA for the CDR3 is TGTGCCAGTAGTGTCTCGCGGTCCCGGCCCCAAGAGACCCAGTACTTC.

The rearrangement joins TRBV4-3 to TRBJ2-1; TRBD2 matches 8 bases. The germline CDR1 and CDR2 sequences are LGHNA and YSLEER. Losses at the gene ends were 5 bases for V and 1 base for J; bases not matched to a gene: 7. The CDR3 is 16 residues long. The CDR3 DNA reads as TGCGCCAGCAGCTCCACCGGGGGGGCTTCCTACAATGAGCAGTTCTTC. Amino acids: CASSSTGGASYNEQFF.

The CDR3 sequence: CAWSEVSGSISYEQYF. The CDR3 DNA reads TGTGCCTGGAGTGAGGTGTCGGGATCCATCTCCTACGAGCAGTACTTC. This chain uses TRBV30 with TRBJ2-7, with a possible D match to TRBD2 (5 bases). The CDR3 sequence is 16 residues long. V was shortened by 1 base and J by 0 bases, with 16 bases between the two germline ends. CDR1 is GTSNPN, CDR2 SVGIG, per germline (reference sequence). The full variable domain, in which reference TRBV30 and TRBJ2-7 provide the parts outside the CDR3, is SQTIHQWPATLVQPVGSPLSLECTVEGTSNPNLYWYRQAAGRGLQLLFYSVGIGQISSEVPQNLSASRPQDRQFILSSKKLLLSDSGFYLCAWSEVSGSISYEQYFGPGTRLTVT.

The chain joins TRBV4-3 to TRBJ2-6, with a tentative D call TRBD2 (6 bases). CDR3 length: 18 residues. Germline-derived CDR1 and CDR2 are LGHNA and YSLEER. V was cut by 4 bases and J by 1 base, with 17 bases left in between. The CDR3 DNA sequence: TGCGCCAGCAGCCTGAGGGAGGATTGGGGATCTGGGGCCAACGTCCTGACTTTC. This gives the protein CASSLREDWGSGANVLTF.

CDR3 sequence: CASSLPRGYRGIKFYEQYF. The CDR3 DNA sequence: TGTGCCAGCAGCTTACCGAGGGGGTACAGGGGGATAAAGTTCTACGAGCAGTACTTC. The J gene is TRBJ2-7, the V gene TRBV7-6; 8 bases are shared with TRBD1. Germline V gives CDR1 SGHVS, CDR2 FNYEAQ. V was clipped by 2 bases and J by 3 bases; unmatched bases: 18. This CDR3 is built from 19 residues.

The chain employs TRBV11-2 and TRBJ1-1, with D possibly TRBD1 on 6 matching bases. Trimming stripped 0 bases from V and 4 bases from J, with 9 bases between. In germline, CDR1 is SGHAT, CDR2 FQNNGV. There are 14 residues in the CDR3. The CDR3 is CASSLEGGATEAFF. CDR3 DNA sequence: TGTGCCAGCAGCTTAGAAGGGGGGGCCACTGAAGCTTTCTTT.

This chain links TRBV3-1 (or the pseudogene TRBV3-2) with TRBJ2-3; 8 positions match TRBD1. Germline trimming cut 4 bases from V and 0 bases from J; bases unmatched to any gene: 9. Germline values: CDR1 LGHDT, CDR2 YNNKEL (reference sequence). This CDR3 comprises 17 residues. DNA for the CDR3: TGTGCCAGCAGCCCCTCAGGGGGCCTCCTTAGCACAGATACGCAGTATTTT. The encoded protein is CASSPSGGLLSTDTQYF.

The CDR3 coding sequence is TGTGCCAGCAGCCTCGGAGGCAATGAGCAGTTCTTC. Translating it yields CASSLGGNEQFF. The genes are TRBV25-1 and TRBJ2-1; weak D call: TRBD2 (5 bases). The V gene's germline CDR1 is MGHDK and CDR2 SYGVNS. Trimming removed 6 bases at V and 6 bases at J, with 9 bases between. The CDR3 runs to 12 residues.

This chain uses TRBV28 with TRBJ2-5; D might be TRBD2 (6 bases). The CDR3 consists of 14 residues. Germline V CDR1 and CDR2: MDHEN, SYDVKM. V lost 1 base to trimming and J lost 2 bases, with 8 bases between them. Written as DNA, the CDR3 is TGTGCCAGCAGTTTATTTGGGGGGCAAGAGACCCAGTACTTC. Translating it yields CASSLFGGQETQYF. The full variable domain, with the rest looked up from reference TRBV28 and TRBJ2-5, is DVKVTQSSRYLVKRTGEKVFLECVQDMDHENMFWYRQDPGLGLRLIYFSYDVKMKEKGDIPEGYSVSREKKERFSLILESASTNQTSMYLCASSLFGGQETQYFGPGTRLLVL.

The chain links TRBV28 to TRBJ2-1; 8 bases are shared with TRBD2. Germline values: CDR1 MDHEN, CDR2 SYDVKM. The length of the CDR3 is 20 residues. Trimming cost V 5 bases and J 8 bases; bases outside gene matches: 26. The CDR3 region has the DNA TGTGCCAGCAGTAAATGGGCGTTGCGGGGGGAGGCAGGTCGTCATCATGAGCAGTTCTTC. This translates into CASSKWALRGEAGRHHEQFF.

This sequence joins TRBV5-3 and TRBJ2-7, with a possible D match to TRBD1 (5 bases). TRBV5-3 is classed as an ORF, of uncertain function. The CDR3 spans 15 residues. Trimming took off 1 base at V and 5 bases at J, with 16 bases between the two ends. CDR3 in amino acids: CARSLTHRSIHEQYF. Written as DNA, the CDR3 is TGTGCCAGAAGCTTGACTCACAGGAGTATCCACGAGCAGTACTTC.

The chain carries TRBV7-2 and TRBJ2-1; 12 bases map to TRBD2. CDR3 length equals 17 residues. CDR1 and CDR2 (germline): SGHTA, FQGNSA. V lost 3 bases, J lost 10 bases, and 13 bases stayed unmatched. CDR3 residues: CASSLTPLAGGPVEQFF. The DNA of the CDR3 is TGTGCCAGCAGCTTGACACCCCTAGCGGGGGGGCCGGTCGAGCAGTTCTTC.

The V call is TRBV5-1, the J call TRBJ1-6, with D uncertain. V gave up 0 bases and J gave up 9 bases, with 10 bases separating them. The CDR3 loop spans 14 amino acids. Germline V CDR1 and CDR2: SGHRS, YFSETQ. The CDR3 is CASSLASEVSPLHF. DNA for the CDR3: TGCGCCAGCAGCTTGGCGAGTGAGGTTTCACCCCTCCACTTT.

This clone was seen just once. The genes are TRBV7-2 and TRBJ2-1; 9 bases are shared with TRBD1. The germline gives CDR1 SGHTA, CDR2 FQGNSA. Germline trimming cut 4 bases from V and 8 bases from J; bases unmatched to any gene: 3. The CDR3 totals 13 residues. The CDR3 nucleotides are TGTGCCAGCAGCTCACAGGGGGCGGATGAGCAGTTCTTC. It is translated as CASSSQGADEQFF.

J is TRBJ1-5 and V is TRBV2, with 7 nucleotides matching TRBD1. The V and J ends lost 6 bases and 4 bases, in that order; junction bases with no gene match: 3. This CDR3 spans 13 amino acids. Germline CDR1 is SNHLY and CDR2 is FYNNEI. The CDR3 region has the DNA TGTGCCAGCAGCGCGGACAGGAATCAGCCCCAGCATTTT. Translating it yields CASSADRNQPQHF. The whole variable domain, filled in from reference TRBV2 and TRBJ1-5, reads EPEVTQTPSHQVTQMGQEVILRCVPISNHLYFYWYRQILGQKVEFLVSFYNNEISEKSEIFDDQFSVERPDGSNFTLKIRSTKLEDSAMYFCASSADRNQPQHFGDGTRLSIL.

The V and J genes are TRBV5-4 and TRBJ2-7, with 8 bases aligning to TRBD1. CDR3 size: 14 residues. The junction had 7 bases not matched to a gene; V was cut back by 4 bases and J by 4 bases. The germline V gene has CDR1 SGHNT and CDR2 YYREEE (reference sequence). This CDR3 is CASSVQGAVYEQYF. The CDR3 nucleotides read TGTGCCAGCAGCGTTCAGGGGGCGGTTTACGAGCAGTACTTC.

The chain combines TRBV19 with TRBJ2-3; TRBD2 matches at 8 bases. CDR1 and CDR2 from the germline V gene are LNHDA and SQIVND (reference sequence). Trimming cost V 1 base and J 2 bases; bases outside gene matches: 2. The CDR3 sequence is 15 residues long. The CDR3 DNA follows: TGTGCCAGTAGTATAGCGGGAGGGATCACAGATACGCAGTATTTT. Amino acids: CASSIAGGITDTQYF.

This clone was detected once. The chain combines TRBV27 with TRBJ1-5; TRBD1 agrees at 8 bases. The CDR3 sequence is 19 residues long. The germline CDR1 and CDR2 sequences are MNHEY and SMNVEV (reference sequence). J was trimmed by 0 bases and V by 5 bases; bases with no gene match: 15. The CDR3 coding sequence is TGTGCCAGCAGTCCTGGGACAGGCCAAAGGGGTTATAGCAATCAGCCCCAGCATTTT. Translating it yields CASSPGTGQRGYSNQPQHF.

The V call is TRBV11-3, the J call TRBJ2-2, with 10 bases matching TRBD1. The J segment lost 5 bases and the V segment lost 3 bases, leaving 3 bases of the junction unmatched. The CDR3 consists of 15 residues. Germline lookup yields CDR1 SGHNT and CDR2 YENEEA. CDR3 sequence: CASSFGQGVTGELFF. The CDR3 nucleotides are TGTGCCAGCAGCTTTGGACAGGGGGTGACCGGGGAGCTGTTTTTT.

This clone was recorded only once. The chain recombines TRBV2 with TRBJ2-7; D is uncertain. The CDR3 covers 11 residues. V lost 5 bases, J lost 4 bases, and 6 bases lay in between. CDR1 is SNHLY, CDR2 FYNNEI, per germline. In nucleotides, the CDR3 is TGTGCCAGCAGTCCTAAATACGAGCAGTACTTC. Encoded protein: CASSPKYEQYF.

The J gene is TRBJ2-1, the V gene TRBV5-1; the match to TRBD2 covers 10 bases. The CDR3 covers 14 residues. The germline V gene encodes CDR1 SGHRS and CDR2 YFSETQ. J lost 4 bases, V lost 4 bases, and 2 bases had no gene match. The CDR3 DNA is TGCGCCAGCAGCCGGGGACTAGCGTACAATGAGCAGTTCTTC. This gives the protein CASSRGLAYNEQFF. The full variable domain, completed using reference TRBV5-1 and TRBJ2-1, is KAGVTQTPRYLIKTRGQQVTLSCSPISGHRSVSWYQQTPGQGLQFLFEYFSETQRNKGNFPGRFSGRQFSNSRSEMNVSTLELGDSALYLCASSRGLAYNEQFFGPGTRLTVL.

CDR3 bases: TGTGCCAGCAGTGTGAAACAGCTATACAATGAGCAGTTCTTC. This codes for CASSVKQLYNEQFF. The V and J genes are TRBV2 and TRBJ2-1, with D unclear. CDR1 is SNHLY, CDR2 FYNNEI, per germline. Trimming took 4 bases from V and 4 from J, leaving 11 bases between them. This CDR3 is built from 14 residues. Full variable domain (outside the CDR3, taken from reference TRBV2 and TRBJ2-1): EPEVTQTPSHQVTQMGQEVILRCVPISNHLYFYWYRQILGQKVEFLVSFYNNEISEKSEIFDDQFSVERPDGSNFTLKIRSTKLEDSAMYFCASSVKQLYNEQFFGPGTRLTVL.